This T cell receptor (beta chain) was captured by sequencing in a study of CD8+CD57+ T cells in acquired aplastic anemia. On the study more broadly: Sorted CD4+ and CD8+ cells yielded 3 to 3.5 ug of DNA on average.

Comments on this clonotype: Its antigen is still unknown. Mismatch with germline at one junction end may stem from a read error.

The germline gives CDR1 SNHLY, CDR2 FYNNEI. CDR3 size: 14 residues. Using genomic DNA as the template, TCR beta VDJ and CDR3 profiling was carried out. TCRdb analysed the reads with MiXCR anew, one entry per CDR3 protein. The table lists roughly 200,000 distinct CDR3 sequences, 60% to 80% of them singletons, with roughly 53% in the top ten. Individuals selected for sequencing had exhibited CD8+CD57+ cell expansion on flow cytometry. Untreated patients provided the blood samples, with no therapy given before sampling. Whole-study results and caveats: Between the patient and control groups, CD8+ Simpson's diversity did not differ significantly. Patients and controls shared 25 to 30 CD8+ CDR3 sequences, which appeared highly expressed in patients and within their immunodominant clones.

The TCR originated in a human donor with aplastic anemia. The rearrangement uses TRBV2 and TRBJ1-6, with D perhaps TRBD1 (6 bases). The sequencing input was sorted CD4+, CD8+, or CD8+CD57+ T cells (not recorded which) from PBMCs. The CDR3 nucleotides read TGTGCCGGCAGCAAAACAGGGTATGATTCACCCCTCCACTTT. It translates to CAGSKTGYDSPLHF.